This T cell receptor beta chain comes out of a study of beta chain features in type 1 diabetes. Sequenced material consisted of expressed TCRB transcripts (all of the isolated RNA was reverse transcribed). The data were produced by immunoSEQ multiplex PCR, yet TCRdb's version contains in-frame clones alone and is incomplete. The sample yields under 500,000 clones, approximately 31% seen once. Study results and caveats: Moderate yet significant TCRB CDR3 shortening was seen in Type 1 diabetes patients in all four CD4+ subsets. HLA effects on TCRB rearrangement stayed unresolved here. Insertions were fewer and deletions more numerous at VDJ junctions in type 1 diabetes patients.

CD45RO/CCR7/CD25/CD127/CD95/CD27 sorting isolated CD4+ naive, central memory, regulatory and stem cell-like memory cells. Germline V gives CDR1 MDHEN, CDR2 SYDVKM. The CDR3 spans 16 residues. Germline trimming cut 7 bases from V and 4 bases from J; bases unmatched to any gene: 14. This clone was recorded once. Its specificity is not known. The sample was naive CD4+ T cells from blood. The chain couples TRBV28 to TRBJ2-3, with 7 nucleotides matching TRBD1. The sequence derives from a man aged 18 to 35 in good health. The CDR3 loop is CASTQGDTYLPDTQYF. The CDR3 DNA sequence: TGTGCCAGCACCCAGGGGGACACCTACCTTCCAGATACGCAGTATTTT.